This T cell receptor beta chain was sequenced during a study of T-cell memory formation after mild COVID-19. Study-level results: Whether second-wave clones peaking at day 37 were SARS-CoV-2 specific went unconfirmed. Clones that contracted from day 15 to 85 had balanced CD4/CD8; later expanders were CD4+ biased.

This CDR3 has 15 amino acids. CDR1 is SGDLS, CDR2 YYNGEE, per germline. The germline V and J ends were trimmed by 3 bases and 0 bases, with 11 bases remaining between them. This clonotype was observed a handful of times. Its antigen is still unknown. Constant-segment primers were used for 5'RACE, and the resulting TCR alpha and TCR beta cDNA libraries carried sample barcodes and UMIs. TCRdb re-derived calls from the 5' RACE reads in MiXCR, one entry per CDR3 protein. The sample carries nearly 350,000 distinct CDR3 sequences, 13% recorded once. This rearrangement joins TRBV9 to TRBJ2-3, with D possibly TRBD2 on 6 matching bases. The sequence derives from a man between 18 and 35 years old who had mild COVID-19 (a few samples of this study predate the infection). Cell type and time point are not known. Input material: PBMCs or a T cell subset sorted from them (not recorded which). The CDR3 nucleotides read TGTGCCAGCAGCGGCGGGGCAGTCAGCACAGATACGCAGTATTTT. It is translated as CASSGGAVSTDTQYF. Full variable domain (rest looked up from reference TRBV9 and TRBJ2-3): DSGVTQTPKHLITATGQRVTLRCSPRSGDLSVYWYQQSLDQGLQFLIQYYNGEERAKGNILERFSAQQFPDLHSELNLSSLELGDSALYFCASSGGAVSTDTQYFGPGTRLTVL.